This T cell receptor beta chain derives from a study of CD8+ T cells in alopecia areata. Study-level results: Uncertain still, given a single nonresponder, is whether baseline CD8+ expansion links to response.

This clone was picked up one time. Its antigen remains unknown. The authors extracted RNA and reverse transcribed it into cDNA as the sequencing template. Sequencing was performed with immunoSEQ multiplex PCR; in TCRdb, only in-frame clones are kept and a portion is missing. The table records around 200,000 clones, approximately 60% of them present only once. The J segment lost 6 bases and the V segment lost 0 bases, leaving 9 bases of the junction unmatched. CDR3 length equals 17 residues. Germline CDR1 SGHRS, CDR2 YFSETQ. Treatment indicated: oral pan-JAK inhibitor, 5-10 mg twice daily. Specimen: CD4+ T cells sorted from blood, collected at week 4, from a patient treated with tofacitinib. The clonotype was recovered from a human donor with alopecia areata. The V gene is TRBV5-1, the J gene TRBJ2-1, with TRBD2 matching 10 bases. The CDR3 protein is CASSLASPSGSSNEQFF. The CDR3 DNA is TGCGCCAGCAGCTTGGCGTCGCCTAGCGGGAGTAGCAATGAGCAGTTCTTC.